The source of this TCR beta chain is a study of T cell responses to AZD1222 COVID-19 vaccine. This clone was seen once. The data were produced by immunoSEQ multiplex PCR, yet TCRdb's version contains in-frame clones alone and is incomplete. The repertoire includes 100,000 or so clones, roughly nine tenths of them detected once, and around 1.8% sits in the top ten. V lost 8 bases and J 0 bases, leaving 13 bases between the germline ends. This CDR3 has 14 residues. The germline gives CDR1 SNHLY, CDR2 FYNNEI. The receptor was isolated from an adult in good health. The sequenced sample was peripheral blood, obtained on day 0 of AZD1222 vaccination. V gene TRBV2 combines with J gene TRBJ1-1, with D perhaps TRBD1 (5 bases). The CDR3 here is CASRSGLLNTEAFF. The DNA for the CDR3 is TGTGCCAGCCGATCGGGACTGTTGAACACTGAAGCTTTCTTT.